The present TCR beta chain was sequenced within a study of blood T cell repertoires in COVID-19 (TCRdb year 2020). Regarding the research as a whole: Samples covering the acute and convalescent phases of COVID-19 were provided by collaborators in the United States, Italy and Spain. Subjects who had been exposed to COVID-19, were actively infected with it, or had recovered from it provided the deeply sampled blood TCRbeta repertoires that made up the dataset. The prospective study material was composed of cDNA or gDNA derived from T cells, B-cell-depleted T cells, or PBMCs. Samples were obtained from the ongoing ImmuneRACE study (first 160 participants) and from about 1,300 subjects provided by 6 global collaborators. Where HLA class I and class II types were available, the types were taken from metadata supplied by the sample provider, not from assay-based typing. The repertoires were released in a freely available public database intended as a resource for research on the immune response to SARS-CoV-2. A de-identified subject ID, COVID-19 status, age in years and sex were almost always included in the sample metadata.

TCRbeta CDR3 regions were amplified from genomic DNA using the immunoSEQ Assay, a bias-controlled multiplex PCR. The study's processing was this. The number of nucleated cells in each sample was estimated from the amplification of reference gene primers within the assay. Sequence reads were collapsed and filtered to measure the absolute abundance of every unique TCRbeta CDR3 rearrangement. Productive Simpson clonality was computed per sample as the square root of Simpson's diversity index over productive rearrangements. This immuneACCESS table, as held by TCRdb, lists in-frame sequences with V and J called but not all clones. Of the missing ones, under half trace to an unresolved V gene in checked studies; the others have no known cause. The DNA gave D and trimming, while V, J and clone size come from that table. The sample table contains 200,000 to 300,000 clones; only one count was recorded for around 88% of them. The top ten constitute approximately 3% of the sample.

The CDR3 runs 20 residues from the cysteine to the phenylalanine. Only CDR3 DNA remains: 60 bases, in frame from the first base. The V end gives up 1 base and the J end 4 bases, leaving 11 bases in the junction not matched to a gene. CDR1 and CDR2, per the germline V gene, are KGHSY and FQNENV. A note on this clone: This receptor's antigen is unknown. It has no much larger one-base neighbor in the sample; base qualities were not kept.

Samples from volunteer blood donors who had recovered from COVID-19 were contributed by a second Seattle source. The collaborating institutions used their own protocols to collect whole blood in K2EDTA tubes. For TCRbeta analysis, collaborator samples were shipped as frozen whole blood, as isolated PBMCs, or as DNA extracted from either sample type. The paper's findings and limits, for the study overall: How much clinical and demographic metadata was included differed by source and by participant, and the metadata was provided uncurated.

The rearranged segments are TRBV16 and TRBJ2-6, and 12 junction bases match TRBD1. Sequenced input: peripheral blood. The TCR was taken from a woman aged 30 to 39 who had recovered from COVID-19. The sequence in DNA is TGTGCCAGCAGCCAATTAGTTTTGGGACAGGGGGCGCCGGGGGCCAACGTCCTGACTTTC. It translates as CASSQLVLGQGAPGANVLTF.